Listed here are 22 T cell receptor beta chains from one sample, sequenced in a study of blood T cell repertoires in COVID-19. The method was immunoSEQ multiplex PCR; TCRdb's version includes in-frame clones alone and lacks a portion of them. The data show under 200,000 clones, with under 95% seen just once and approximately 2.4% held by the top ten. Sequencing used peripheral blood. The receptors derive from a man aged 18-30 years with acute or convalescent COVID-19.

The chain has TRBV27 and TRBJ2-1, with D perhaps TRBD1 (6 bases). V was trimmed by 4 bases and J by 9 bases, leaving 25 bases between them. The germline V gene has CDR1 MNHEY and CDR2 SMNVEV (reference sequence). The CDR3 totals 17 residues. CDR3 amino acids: CASSSPPGTPKYGEQFF. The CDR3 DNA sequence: TGTGCCAGCAGTTCCCCCCCCGGGACACCTAAGTATGGTGAGCAGTTCTTC.

The CDR3 region has the DNA TGCACCAGCAGCCTAGAGGTAGCGGGGGGGCAGGAGACCCAGTACTTC. Translating it yields CTSSLEVAGGQETQYF. The chain links TRBV1 to TRBJ2-5; the table's TRBD2 call for D was not verified on the DNA. TRBV1 is tagged as a pseudogene. The CDR3 is 16 amino acids.

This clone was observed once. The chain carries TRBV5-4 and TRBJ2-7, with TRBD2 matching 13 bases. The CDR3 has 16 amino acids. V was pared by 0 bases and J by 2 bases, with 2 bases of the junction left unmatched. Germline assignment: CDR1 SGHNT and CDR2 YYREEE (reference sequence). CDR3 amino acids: CASSLGGLAGPYEQYF. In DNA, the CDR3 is TGTGCCAGCAGCTTGGGGGGACTAGCGGGACCCTACGAGCAGTACTTC. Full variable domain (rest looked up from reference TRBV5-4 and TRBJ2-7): ETGVTQSPTHLIKTRGQQVTLRCSSQSGHNTVSWYQQALGQGPQFIFQYYREEENGRGNFPPRFSGLQFPNYSSELNVNALELDDSALYLCASSLGGLAGPYEQYFGPGTRLTVT.

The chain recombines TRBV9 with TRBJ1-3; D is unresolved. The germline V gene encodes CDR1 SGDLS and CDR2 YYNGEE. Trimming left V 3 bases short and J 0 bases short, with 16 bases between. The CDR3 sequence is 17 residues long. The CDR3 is CASSASARESSGNTIYF. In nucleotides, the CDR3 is TGTGCCAGCAGCGCCTCAGCTCGGGAAAGCTCTGGAAACACCATATATTTT. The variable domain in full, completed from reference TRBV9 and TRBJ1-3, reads DSGVTQTPKHLITATGQRVTLRCSPRSGDLSVYWYQQSLDQGLQFLIQYYNGEERAKGNILERFSAQQFPDLHSELNLSSLELGDSALYFCASSASARESSGNTIYFGEGSWLTVV.

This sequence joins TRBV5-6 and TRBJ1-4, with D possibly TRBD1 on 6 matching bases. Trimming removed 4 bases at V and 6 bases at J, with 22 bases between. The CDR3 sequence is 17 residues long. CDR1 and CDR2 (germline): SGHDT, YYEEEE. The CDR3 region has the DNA TGTGCCAGCAGCCCCCCCAGGGGAAGGATGGGGTATGAAAAACTGTTTTTT. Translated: CASSPPRGRMGYEKLFF.

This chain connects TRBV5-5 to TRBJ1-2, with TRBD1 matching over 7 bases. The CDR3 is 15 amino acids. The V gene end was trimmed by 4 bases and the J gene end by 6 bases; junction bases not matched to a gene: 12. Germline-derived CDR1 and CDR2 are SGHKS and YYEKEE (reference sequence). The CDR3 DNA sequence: TGTGCCAGCAGCCCGAGGGGGCCGGGCAGAGATGGCTACACCTTC. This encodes CASSPRGPGRDGYTF. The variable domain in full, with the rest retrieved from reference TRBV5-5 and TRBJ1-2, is DAGVTQSPTHLIKTRGQQVTLRCSPISGHKSVSWYQQVLGQGPQFIFQYYEKEERGRGNFPDRFSARQFPNYSSELNVNALLLGDSALYLCASSPRGPGRDGYTFGSGTRLTVV.

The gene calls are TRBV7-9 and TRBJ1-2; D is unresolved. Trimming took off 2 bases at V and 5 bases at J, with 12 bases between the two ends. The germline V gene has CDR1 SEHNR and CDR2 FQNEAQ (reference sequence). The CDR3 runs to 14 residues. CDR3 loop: CASSLPRQSYGYTF. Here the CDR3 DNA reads TGTGCCAGCAGCTTACCTAGGCAGTCTTATGGCTACACCTTC.

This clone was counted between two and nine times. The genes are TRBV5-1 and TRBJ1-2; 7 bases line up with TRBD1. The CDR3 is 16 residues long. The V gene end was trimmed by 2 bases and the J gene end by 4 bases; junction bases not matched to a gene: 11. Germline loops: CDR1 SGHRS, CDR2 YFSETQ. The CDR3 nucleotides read TGCGCCAGCAGCTTTTTGGGAACAGGGGAGTTCTATGGCTACACCTTC. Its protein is CASSFLGTGEFYGYTF.

The CDR3 loop reads CASSQDEGGWGVSGNTIYF. The CDR3 DNA follows: TGTGCCAGCAGCCAAGATGAGGGTGGATGGGGGGTTTCTGGAAACACCATATATTTT. The chain uses TRBV4-2 and TRBJ1-3, with TRBD1 as a possible D gene (5 bases). The CDR3 consists of 19 residues. Germline V lookup: CDR1 LGHNA, CDR2 YNFKEQ. The ends were cut back, 0 bases at V and 1 base at J, with 19 bases in the middle.

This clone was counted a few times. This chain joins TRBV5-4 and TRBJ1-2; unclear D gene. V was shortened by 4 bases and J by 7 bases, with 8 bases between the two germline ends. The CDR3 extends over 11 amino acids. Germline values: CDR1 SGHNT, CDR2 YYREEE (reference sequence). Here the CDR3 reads CASSHEGGYTF. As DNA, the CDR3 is TGTGCCAGCAGCCACGAGGGTGGCTACACCTTC.

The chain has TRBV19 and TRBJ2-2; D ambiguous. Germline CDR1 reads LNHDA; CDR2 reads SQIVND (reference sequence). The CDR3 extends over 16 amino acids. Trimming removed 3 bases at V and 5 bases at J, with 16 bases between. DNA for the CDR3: TGTGCCAGTAGTATCCCCGGGTTTAGTCGAACCGGGGAGCTGTTTTTT. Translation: CASSIPGFSRTGELFF.

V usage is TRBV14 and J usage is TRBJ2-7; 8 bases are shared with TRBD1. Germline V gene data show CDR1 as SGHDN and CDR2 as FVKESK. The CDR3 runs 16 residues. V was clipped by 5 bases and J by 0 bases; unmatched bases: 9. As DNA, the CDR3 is TGTGCCAGCAGCTTGATAACAGGGGGGACCTCCTACGAGCAGTACTTC. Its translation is CASSLITGGTSYEQYF.

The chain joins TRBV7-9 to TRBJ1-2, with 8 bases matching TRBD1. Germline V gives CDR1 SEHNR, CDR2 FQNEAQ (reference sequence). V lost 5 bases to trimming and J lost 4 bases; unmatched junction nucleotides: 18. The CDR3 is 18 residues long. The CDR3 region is CASSNPRDRRPNVYGYTF. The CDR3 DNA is TGTGCCAGCAGCAACCCCCGGGACAGGCGCCCGAACGTCTATGGCTACACCTTC.

The CDR3 protein is CASTAGYGYTF. The DNA for the CDR3 is TGTGCCAGCACGGCAGGCTATGGCTACACCTTC. The chain combines TRBV5-6 with TRBJ1-2; D is undetermined. The CDR3 length is 11 residues. V was clipped by 6 bases and J by 4 bases, with 7 bases between them. Germline CDR1 SGHDT, CDR2 YYEEEE.

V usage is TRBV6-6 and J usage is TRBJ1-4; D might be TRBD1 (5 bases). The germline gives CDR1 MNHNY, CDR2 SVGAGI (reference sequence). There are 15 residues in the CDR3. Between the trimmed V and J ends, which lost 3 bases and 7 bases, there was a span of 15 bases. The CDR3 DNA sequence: TGTGCCAGCAGTTATCTACAAGGGGATGGTGAAAAACTGTTTTTT. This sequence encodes CASSYLQGDGEKLFF.

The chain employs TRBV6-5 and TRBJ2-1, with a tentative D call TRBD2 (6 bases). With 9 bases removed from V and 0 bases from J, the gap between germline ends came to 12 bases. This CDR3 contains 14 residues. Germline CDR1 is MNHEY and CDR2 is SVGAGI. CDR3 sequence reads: CASRRATSYNEQFF. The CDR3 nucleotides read TGTGCCAGTCGGAGGGCCACCTCCTACAATGAGCAGTTCTTC.

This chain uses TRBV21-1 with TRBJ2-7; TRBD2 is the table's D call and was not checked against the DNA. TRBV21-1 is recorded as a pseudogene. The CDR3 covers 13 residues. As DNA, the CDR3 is TGTGCCAGCCTGCGGGGCGACTCCTACGAGCAGTACTTC. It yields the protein CASLRGDSYEQYF.

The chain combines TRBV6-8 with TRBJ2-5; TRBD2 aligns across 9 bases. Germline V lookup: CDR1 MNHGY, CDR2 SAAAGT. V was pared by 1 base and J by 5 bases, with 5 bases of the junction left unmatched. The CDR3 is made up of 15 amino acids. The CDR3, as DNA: TGTGCCAGCAGTTACTGCGGTAGCGGGAGTGAGACCCAGTACTTC. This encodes CASSYCGSGSETQYF.

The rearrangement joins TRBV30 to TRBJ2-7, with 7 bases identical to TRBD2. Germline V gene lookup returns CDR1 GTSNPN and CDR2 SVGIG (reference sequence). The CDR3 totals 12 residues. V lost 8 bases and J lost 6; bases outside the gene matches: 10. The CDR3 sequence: CAGRRPGGEQYF. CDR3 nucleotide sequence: TGTGCCGGACGCCGGCCGGGAGGCGAGCAGTACTTC.

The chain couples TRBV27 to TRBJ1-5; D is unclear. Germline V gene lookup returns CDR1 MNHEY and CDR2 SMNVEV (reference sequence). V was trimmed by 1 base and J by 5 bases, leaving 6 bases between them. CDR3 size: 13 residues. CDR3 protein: CASSLYRDQPQHF. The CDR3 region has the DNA TGTGCCAGCAGTTTATATCGGGATCAGCCCCAGCATTTT.

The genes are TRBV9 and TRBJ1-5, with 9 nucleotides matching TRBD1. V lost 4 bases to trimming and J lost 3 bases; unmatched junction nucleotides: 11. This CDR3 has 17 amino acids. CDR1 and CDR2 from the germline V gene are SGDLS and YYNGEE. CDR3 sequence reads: CASSRGTGPHYNQPQHF. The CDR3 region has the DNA TGTGCCAGCAGCCGGGGGACAGGGCCGCACTACAATCAGCCCCAGCATTTT.

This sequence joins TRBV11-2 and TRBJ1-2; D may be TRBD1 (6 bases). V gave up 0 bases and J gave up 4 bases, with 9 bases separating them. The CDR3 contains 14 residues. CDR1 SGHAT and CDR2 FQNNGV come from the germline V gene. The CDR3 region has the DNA TGTGCCAGCAGCTTAGATCAGGGGATCTATGGCTACACCTTC. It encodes CASSLDQGIYGYTF.